The sequence of this TCR beta chain was determined in a study of blood T cell repertoires in COVID-19. Whole-study context: Samples of COVID-19 (acute and convalescent) were obtained from the United States, Italy and Spain. From T cells, B-cell-depleted T cells, or PBMCs came the material, which was cDNA or gDNA.

V lost 5 bases and J 11 bases, leaving 12 bases between the germline ends. The V gene's germline CDR1 is DFQATT and CDR2 SNEGSKA (reference sequence). The CDR3 extends over 10 amino acids. Source study methods: Estimation of nucleated cell counts relied on the amplification of reference gene primers. The table came from immunoSEQ multiplex PCR; TCRdb's copy has only in-frame clones and leaves some out. The V and J calls and clone size are taken from that table; D and trimming were inferred from the DNA. The data hold about 310,000 clones, with approximately 89% observed a single time. This clonotype originated in a woman aged 50 to 65 who had recovered from COVID-19. The sequenced material came from peripheral blood. The J gene is TRBJ1-2, the V gene TRBV20-1; a possible D gene is TRBD1 (5 bases). This CDR3 is CSADLRAYTF. The DNA for the CDR3 is TGCAGTGCTGACCTCAGGGCGTACACCTTC.